The 25 T cell receptor beta chains below were found in one sample sequenced in a study of blood T cell repertoires in COVID-19. Sequencing was performed with immunoSEQ multiplex PCR; in TCRdb, only in-frame clones are kept and a portion is missing. Here the sample spans around 140,000 clones, 70% to 90% being singletons. The specimen sequenced was peripheral blood. These receptors were collected from a human donor with acute or convalescent COVID-19. The donor label of this sample is uncertain.

This clone was recorded only once. The V and J genes are TRBV19 and TRBJ1-1, with unresolved D. From germline, CDR1 is LNHDA and CDR2 SQIVND (reference sequence). The V end was cut by 1 base, the J end by 0 bases, with 6 bases between. The CDR3 is 14 residues long. CDR3 protein: CASSIGGLNTEAFF. DNA for the CDR3: TGTGCCAGTAGTATAGGAGGGCTGAACACTGAAGCTTTCTTT.

The V gene is TRBV6-1, the J gene TRBJ2-3, with a possible D match to TRBD1 (5 bases). Trimming stripped 1 base from V and 0 bases from J, with 14 bases between. This CDR3 has 17 amino acids. The germline CDR1 and CDR2 sequences are MNHNS and SASEGT. The DNA of the CDR3 is TGTGCCAGCAGTGAAGGAATAGGACATACTAGCACAGATACGCAGTATTTT. Encoded protein: CASSEGIGHTSTDTQYF.

V usage is TRBV7-2 and J usage is TRBJ2-2, with unresolved D. V was pared by 1 base and J by 6 bases, with 12 bases between. CDR1 SGHTA and CDR2 FQGNSA come from the germline V gene. The length of the CDR3 is 15 residues. CDR3 residues: CASSLESRRAGELFF. CDR3 sequence (DNA): TGTGCCAGCAGCTTAGAGTCCCGCCGGGCCGGGGAGCTGTTTTTT.

The rearrangement joins TRBV29-1 to TRBJ1-6, with 7 positions matching TRBD1. Unmatched junction bases numbered 10, after V lost 6 bases and J lost 8 bases. Germline V gene sequence: CDR1 SQVTM, CDR2 ANQGSEA. The CDR3 is made up of 14 amino acids. CDR3 protein: CSVRGIGGDSPLHF. The CDR3 nucleotides are TGCAGCGTCAGGGGAATAGGGGGCGATTCACCCCTCCACTTT. Together with reference TRBV29-1 and TRBJ1-6, the CDR3 gives the full variable domain: SAVISQKPSRDICQRGTSLTIQCQVDSQVTMMFWYRQQPGQSLTLIATANQGSEATYESGFVIDKFPISRPNLTFSTLTVSNMSPEDSSIYLCSVRGIGGDSPLHFGNGTRLTVT.

CDR3 in amino acids: CSVAEATNYGYTF. The CDR3, as DNA: TGCAGCGTTGCGGAGGCAACTAACTATGGCTACACCTTC. The chain is built from TRBV29-1 and TRBJ1-2; unclear D gene. The V gene's germline CDR1 is SQVTM and CDR2 ANQGSEA. CDR3 length equals 13 residues. V shed 4 bases and J shed 0 bases, with 9 bases lying between them.

The chain uses TRBV5-1 and TRBJ1-4; D possibly corresponds to TRBD1 (6 bases). The CDR3 contains 15 residues. Germline V gene sequence: CDR1 SGHRS, CDR2 YFSETQ. The germline V and J ends were trimmed by 0 bases and 7 bases, with 13 bases remaining between them. CDR3 nucleotide sequence: TGCGCCAGCAGCTTGGAAGCAGGGGCGCGTGAAAAACTGTTTTTT. It translates to CASSLEAGAREKLFF.

V gene TRBV7-9 combines with J gene TRBJ2-1; no reliable D call. The CDR3 totals 13 residues. From germline, CDR1 is SEHNR and CDR2 FQNEAQ (reference sequence). Trimming removed 2 bases from V and 9 bases from J, with 11 bases in between. In nucleotides, the CDR3 is TGTGCCAGCAGCTTATTTGGGCCCGGTGAGCAGTTCTTC. It specifies CASSLFGPGEQFF.

The chain employs TRBV7-8 and TRBJ2-7; D is uncertain. The CDR3 is made up of 13 amino acids. The germline V and J ends were trimmed by 2 bases and 6 bases, with 11 bases remaining between them. Germline CDR1 is SGHVS and CDR2 is FQNEAQ. The chain's CDR3 is CASSLYPGSEQYF. The CDR3 DNA reads TGTGCCAGCAGCTTATATCCGGGTAGCGAGCAGTACTTC.

This clone was found once. V is TRBV6-5 and J is TRBJ2-7, with 12 bases that match TRBD1. The V segment lost 5 bases and the J segment 7 bases; nucleotides outside the gene matches: 3. CDR3 length equals 13 residues. CDR1 and CDR2 from the germline V gene are MNHEY and SVGAGI. The CDR3 loop is CASSRDRGREQYF. The CDR3 DNA reads TGTGCCAGCAGTCGGGACAGGGGGCGTGAGCAGTACTTC.

The chain uses TRBV27 and TRBJ1-4, with 8 bases aligning to TRBD1. There are 16 residues in the CDR3. V lost 5 bases and J lost 3; bases outside the gene matches: 8. Germline V gene sequence: CDR1 MNHEY, CDR2 SMNVEV (reference sequence). CDR3 DNA: TGTGCCAGCAGTCCCCTACAGGGGGACTCTAATGAAAAACTGTTTTTT. Its translation: CASSPLQGDSNEKLFF. Using reference TRBV27 and TRBJ1-4 for the parts outside the CDR3, the full variable domain is EAQVTQNPRYLITVTGKKLTVTCSQNMNHEYMSWYRQDPGLGLRQIYYSMNVEVTDKGDVPEGYKVSRKEKRNFPLILESPSPNQTSLYFCASSPLQGDSNEKLFFGSGTQLSVL.

V is TRBV11-2 and J is TRBJ2-3; D is perhaps TRBD2 (5 bases). The V gene lost 3 bases and the J gene lost 5 bases, with 9 bases spanning the gap. The germline CDR1 and CDR2 sequences are SGHAT and FQNNGV. The length of the CDR3 is 13 residues. CDR3 protein: CASSLDGGDTQYF. In DNA form, the CDR3 reads TGTGCCAGCAGCTTGGACGGAGGAGATACGCAGTATTTT.

The chain carries TRBV6-5 and TRBJ2-7; tentatively, D is TRBD2 (6 bases). The germline V and J ends were trimmed by 0 bases and 2 bases, with 11 bases remaining between them. Germline values: CDR1 MNHEY, CDR2 SVGAGI. This CDR3 is 15 amino acids long. The chain's CDR3 is CASSYSRSGAYEQYV. The CDR3 nucleotides are TGTGCCAGCAGTTACTCGAGATCGGGGGCCTACGAGCAGTACGTC.

CDR3 sequence (DNA): TGTGCCAGCAGTGAAACGAGGGGGCCTGAAAAACTGTTTTTT. Translated: CASSETRGPEKLFF. This sequence joins TRBV2 and TRBJ1-4; 7 bases are a match to TRBD1. This CDR3 comprises 14 residues. Per germline, CDR1 SNHLY and CDR2 FYNNEI. After removal of 2 bases from V and 7 bases from J, the junction contained 4 bases not matched to a gene.

This sequence joins TRBV5-5 and TRBJ1-4, with D perhaps TRBD1 (6 bases). Trimming took 4 bases from V and 8 from J, leaving 18 bases between them. This CDR3 region has 15 residues. From germline, CDR1 is SGHKS and CDR2 YYEKEE (reference sequence). Here the CDR3 reads CASSMGGQGREKLFF. CDR3 sequence (DNA): TGTGCCAGCAGCATGGGGGGCCAGGGGCGCGAAAAACTGTTTTTT.

Only one count was recorded for this clone. The chain recombines TRBV7-2 with TRBJ1-1; D not resolved. CDR1 SGHTA and CDR2 FQGNSA come from the germline V gene. V lost 7 bases and J 5 bases, leaving 17 bases between the germline ends. The CDR3 is 14 amino acids. In DNA form, the CDR3 reads TGTGCCAGCACAAAGACGGACCGCGGGACTGAAGCTTTCTTT. Amino acid sequence: CASTKTDRGTEAFF.

This chain uses TRBV12-2 with TRBJ1-1; no check of the table's D call, TRBD1, against the DNA was made. TRBV12-2 is given as a pseudogene. The CDR3 length is 17 residues. CDR3 sequence reads: CASRLAPGRGRDTEAFF. The CDR3, as DNA: TGTGCAAGTCGCTTAGCCCCAGGCAGGGGGCGGGACACTGAAGCTTTCTTT.

The chain is built from TRBV28 and TRBJ1-5, with 9 bases that match TRBD1. The CDR3 is 16 residues long. V shed 6 bases, J shed 6 bases, and the junction held 12 bases outside the gene matches. Germline V gene lookup returns CDR1 MDHEN and CDR2 SYDVKM. The CDR3 loop reads CASRILWTGVGQPQHF. The DNA of the CDR3 is TGTGCCAGCAGGATCCTCTGGACAGGGGTAGGTCAGCCCCAGCATTTT.

The rearrangement links TRBV6-2 or TRBV6-3 to TRBJ2-5, with a possible D match to TRBD2 (6 bases). The CDR3 spans 13 residues. Germline assignment: CDR1 MNHEY and CDR2 SVGEGT. Trimming pared 5 bases from V and 5 bases from J, leaving 12 bases between. In DNA form, the CDR3 reads TGTGCCAGCAGTGCGGGGCGATTGGAGACCCAGTACTTC. Translated, it gives CASSAGRLETQYF.

A single count supports this clone. The chain couples TRBV7-8 to TRBJ2-7; no clear D. The CDR3 is 13 amino acids. CDR1 and CDR2 (germline): SGHVS, FQNEAQ. The V end was cut by 1 base, the J end by 6 bases, with 10 bases between. The CDR3 nucleotides are TGTGCCAGCAGCTTAGTACAGCCCAGCGAGCAGTACGTC. This encodes CASSLVQPSEQYV.

This sequence joins TRBV28 and TRBJ1-2; TRBD1 matches 9 bases. CDR3 length: 14 residues. The V and J ends lost 3 bases and 8 bases, in that order; junction bases with no gene match: 7. Germline V gene data show CDR1 as MDHEN and CDR2 as SYDVKM. CDR3 DNA sequence: TGTGCCAGCAGTTTTTCCGGGACAGGGTACGGCTACACCTTC. It is translated as CASSFSGTGYGYTF.

The rearrangement links TRBV19 to TRBJ1-5, with D perhaps TRBD1 (5 bases). V lost 5 bases, J lost 10 bases, and 9 bases lay in between. This CDR3 has 11 residues. CDR1 is LNHDA, CDR2 SQIVND, per germline (reference sequence). The CDR3 sequence: CASSGQGPQHF. The CDR3, as DNA: TGTGCCAGTAGTGGCCAGGGTCCCCAGCATTTT.

The chain links TRBV27 to TRBJ2-7; D may be TRBD2 (6 bases). The V and J ends lost 6 bases and 3 bases respectively, with 15 bases between them. The CDR3 is 14 amino acids. Germline-derived CDR1 and CDR2 are MNHEY and SMNVEV (reference sequence). CDR3 sequence: CASSLRRDFYEQYV. CDR3 DNA sequence: TGTGCCAGCAGCCTAAGAAGGGACTTCTACGAGCAGTACGTC.

This clone was counted a few times. The CDR3 region has the DNA TGTGCCAGCAGCCAACCCCATAACTATGGCTACACCTTC. Its protein product is CASSQPHNYGYTF. V gene TRBV3-1 (or the pseudogene TRBV3-2) combines with J gene TRBJ1-2; D uncertain. CDR1 LGHDT and CDR2 YNNKEL come from the germline V gene (reference sequence). V lost 2 bases and J 1 base, leaving 5 bases between the germline ends. The CDR3 is made up of 13 amino acids.

CDR3 sequence reads: CASRGSNRGAFF. DNA for the CDR3: TGTGCCAGCAGGGGTTCAAACAGAGGGGCTTTCTTT. The chain couples TRBV6-5 to TRBJ1-1; D remains unclear. Germline V gives CDR1 MNHEY, CDR2 SVGAGI. The V end lost 6 bases, the J end lost 11 bases, and 16 bases lay between the germline ends. This CDR3 contains 12 residues.

This clone was seen a handful of times. V usage is TRBV19 and J usage is TRBJ1-2; 9 nucleotides line up with TRBD1. This CDR3 is built from 15 residues. The germline V gene has CDR1 LNHDA and CDR2 SQIVND (reference sequence). V lost 2 bases, J lost 5 bases, and 6 bases stayed unmatched. The DNA of the CDR3 is TGTGCCAGTAGTATACCCACAGGGGGCGCGTATGGCTACACCTTC. Translating gives CASSIPTGGAYGYTF.